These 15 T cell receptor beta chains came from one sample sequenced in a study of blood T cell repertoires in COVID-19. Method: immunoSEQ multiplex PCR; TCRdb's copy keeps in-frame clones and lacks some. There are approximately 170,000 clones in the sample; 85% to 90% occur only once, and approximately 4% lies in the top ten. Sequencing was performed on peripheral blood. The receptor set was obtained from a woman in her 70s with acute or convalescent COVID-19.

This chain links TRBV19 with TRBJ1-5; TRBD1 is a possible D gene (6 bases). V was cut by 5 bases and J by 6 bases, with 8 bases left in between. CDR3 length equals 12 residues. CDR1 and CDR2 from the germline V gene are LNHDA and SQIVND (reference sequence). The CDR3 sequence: CASSQGTQPQHF. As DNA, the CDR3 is TGTGCCAGTAGTCAGGGGACTCAGCCCCAGCATTTT.

CDR3 loop: CASGAPGDSRTDTQYF. The CDR3 region has the DNA TGTGCCAGCGGGGCCCCCGGGGACAGTCGCACAGATACGCAGTATTTT. The chain links TRBV5-6 to TRBJ2-3; 7 nucleotides line up with TRBD1. The CDR3 has 16 residues. Trimming at V came to 7 bases and at J to 1 base, leaving 12 bases not matched to a gene. CDR1 SGHDT and CDR2 YYEEEE come from the germline V gene.

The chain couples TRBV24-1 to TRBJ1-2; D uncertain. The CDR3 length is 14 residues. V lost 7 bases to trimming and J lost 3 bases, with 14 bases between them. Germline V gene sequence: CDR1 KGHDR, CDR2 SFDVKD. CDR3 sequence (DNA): TGTGCCACCAGCGCGGGCACGCCCGACTATGGCTACACCTTC. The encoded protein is CATSAGTPDYGYTF.

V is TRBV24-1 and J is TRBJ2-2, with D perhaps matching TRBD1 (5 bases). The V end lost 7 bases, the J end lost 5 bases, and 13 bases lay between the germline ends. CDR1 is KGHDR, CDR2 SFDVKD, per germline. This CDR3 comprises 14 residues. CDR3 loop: CATRGKGSTGELFF. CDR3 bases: TGTGCCACCAGGGGGAAGGGGTCGACCGGGGAGCTGTTTTTT.

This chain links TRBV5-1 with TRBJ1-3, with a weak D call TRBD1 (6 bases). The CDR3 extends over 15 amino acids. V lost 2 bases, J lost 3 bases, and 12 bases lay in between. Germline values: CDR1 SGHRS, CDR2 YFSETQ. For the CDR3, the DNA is TGCGCCAGCAGCTTACAGGGTGGGAATGGAAACACCATATATTTT. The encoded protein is CASSLQGGNGNTIYF.

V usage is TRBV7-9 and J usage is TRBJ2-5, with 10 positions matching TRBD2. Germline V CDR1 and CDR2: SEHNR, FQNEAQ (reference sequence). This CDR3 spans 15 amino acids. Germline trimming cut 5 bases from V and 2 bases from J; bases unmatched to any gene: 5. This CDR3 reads CASSLTSGWQETQYF. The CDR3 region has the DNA TGTGCCAGCAGCCTGACTAGCGGGTGGCAAGAGACCCAGTACTTC. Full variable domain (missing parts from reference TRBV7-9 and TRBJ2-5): DTGVSQNPRHKITKRGQNVTFRCDPISEHNRLYWYRQTLGQGPEFLTYFQNEAQLEKSRLLSDRFSAERPKGSFSTLEIQRTEQGDSAMYLCASSLTSGWQETQYFGPGTRLLVL.

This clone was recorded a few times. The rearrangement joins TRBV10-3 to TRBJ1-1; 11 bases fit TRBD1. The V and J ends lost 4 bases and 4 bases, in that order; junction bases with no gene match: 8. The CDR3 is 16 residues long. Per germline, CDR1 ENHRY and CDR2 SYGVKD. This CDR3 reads CAISVNEGQGGTEAFF. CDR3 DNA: TGTGCCATCAGTGTAAACGAGGGACAGGGGGGCACTGAAGCTTTCTTT.

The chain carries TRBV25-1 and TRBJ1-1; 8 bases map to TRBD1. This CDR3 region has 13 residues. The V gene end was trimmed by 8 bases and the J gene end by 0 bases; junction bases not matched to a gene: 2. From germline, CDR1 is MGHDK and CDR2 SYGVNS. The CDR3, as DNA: TGTGCCAGCGAGACAGGGGTGAACACTGAAGCTTTCTTT. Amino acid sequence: CASETGVNTEAFF.

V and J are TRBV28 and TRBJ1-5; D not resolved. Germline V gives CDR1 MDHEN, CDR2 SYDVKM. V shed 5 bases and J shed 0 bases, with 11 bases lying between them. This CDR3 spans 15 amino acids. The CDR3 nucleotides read TGTGCCAGCAGTGTGACAACCGATAGCAATCAGCCCCAGCATTTT. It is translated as CASSVTTDSNQPQHF.

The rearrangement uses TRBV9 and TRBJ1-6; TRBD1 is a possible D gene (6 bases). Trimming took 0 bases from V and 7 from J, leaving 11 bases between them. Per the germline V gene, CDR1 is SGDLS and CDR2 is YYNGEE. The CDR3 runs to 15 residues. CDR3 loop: CASSVGWGLNSPLHF. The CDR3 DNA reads TGTGCCAGCAGCGTAGGGTGGGGGCTCAATTCACCCCTCCACTTT.

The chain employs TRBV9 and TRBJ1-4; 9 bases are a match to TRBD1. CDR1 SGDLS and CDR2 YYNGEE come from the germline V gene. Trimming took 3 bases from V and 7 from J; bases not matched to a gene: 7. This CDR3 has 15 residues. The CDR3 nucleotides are TGTGCCAGCAGCGCAGGGGACAGGGACGGTGAAAAACTGTTTTTT. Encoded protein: CASSAGDRDGEKLFF.

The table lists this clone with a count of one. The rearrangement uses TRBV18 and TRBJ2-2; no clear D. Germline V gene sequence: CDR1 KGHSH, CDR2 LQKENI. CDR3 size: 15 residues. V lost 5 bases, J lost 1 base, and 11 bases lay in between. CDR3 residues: CASSLTTQNTGELFF. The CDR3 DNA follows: TGTGCCAGCTCATTAACAACCCAGAACACCGGGGAGCTGTTTTTT.

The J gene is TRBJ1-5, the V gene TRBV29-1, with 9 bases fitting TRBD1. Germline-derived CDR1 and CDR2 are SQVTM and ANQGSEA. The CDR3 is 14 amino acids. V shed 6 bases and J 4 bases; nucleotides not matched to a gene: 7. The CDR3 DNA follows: TGCAGCGTGTCGTCCGGGACAGGGAATCAGCCCCAGCATTTT. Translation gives CSVSSGTGNQPQHF.

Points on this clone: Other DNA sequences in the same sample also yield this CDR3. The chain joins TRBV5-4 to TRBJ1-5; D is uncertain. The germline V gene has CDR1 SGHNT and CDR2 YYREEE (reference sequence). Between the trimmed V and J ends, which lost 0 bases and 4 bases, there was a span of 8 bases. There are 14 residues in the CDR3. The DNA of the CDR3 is TGTGCCAGCAGCTTGGCCGGGAGTAATCAGCCCCAGCATTTT. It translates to CASSLAGSNQPQHF.

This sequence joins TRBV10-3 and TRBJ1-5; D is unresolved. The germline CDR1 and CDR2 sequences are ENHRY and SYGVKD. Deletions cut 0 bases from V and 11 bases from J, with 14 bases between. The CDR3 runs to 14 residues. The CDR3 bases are TGTGCCATCAGTGAGTCCGCAGGAATCAAGGCCCAGCATTTT. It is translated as CAISESAGIKAQHF.